Below, one T cell receptor (beta chain) is given with its context. This sample was included in a study of cytomegalovirus exposure and HLA in healthy donors. The germline CDR1 and CDR2 sequences are SGHNT and YYREEE (reference sequence). CDR3 length: 14 amino acids. V was clipped by 3 bases and J by 4 bases; unmatched bases: 2. PCR amplification relied on 60 Vbeta primers (plus 13 Jbeta primers). Generated by immunoSEQ multiplex PCR, the TCRdb table keeps only in-frame clones and is missing some. Altogether 75,000 to 80,000 clones are present, roughly 75% being singletons, with the ten largest covering 1.1%.

This receptor was obtained from a male donor in good health and CMV-seronegative. Sequenced sample: PBMCs. The chain uses TRBV5-4 and TRBJ1-2; TRBD1 aligns across 11 bases. The CDR3 region has the DNA TGTGCCAGCAGCTGGGGGACAGGGGGCTATGGCTACACCTTC. Translation: CASSWGTGGYGYTF.